The 20 T cell receptor beta chains in this list originate from one sample, sequenced in a study of cytomegalovirus exposure and HLA in healthy donors. With 60 Vbeta and 13 Jbeta primers, the PCR was carried out. Clones were read by immunoSEQ multiplex PCR, and TCRdb kept only the in-frame ones, dropping some. The profile shows some 120,000 clones, about 8.5% of them singletons. The sequenced sample was PBMCs. The receptors come from a man aged 35 to 55 in good health and CMV-seronegative.

The sample holds a few counts of this clone. V usage is TRBV10-2 and J usage is TRBJ2-3; 14 bases are shared with TRBD2. The CDR3 is 16 amino acids. Losses at the gene ends were 4 bases for V and 5 bases for J; bases not matched to a gene: 5. From germline, CDR1 is WSHSY and CDR2 SAAADI. This chain's CDR3 is CASSGLAGGPEDTQYF. Here the CDR3 DNA reads TGCGCCAGCAGTGGACTAGCGGGGGGGCCAGAAGATACGCAGTATTTT.

This chain links TRBV5-5 with TRBJ1-1; D gene ambiguous. With 4 bases removed from V and 9 bases from J, the gap between germline ends came to 13 bases. Germline CDR1 SGHKS, CDR2 YYEKEE (reference sequence). The CDR3 totals 12 residues. The CDR3 sequence is CASSTKRAKAFF. CDR3 sequence (DNA): TGTGCCAGCAGCACAAAGCGGGCGAAAGCTTTCTTT.

There are a few counts of this clone. This chain uses TRBV2 with TRBJ2-7; 10 bases agree with TRBD1. The CDR3 spans 17 residues. V trimming: 4 bases; J trimming: 3 bases; junction bases outside the gene matches: 12. In germline, CDR1 is SNHLY, CDR2 FYNNEI. CDR3 residues: CASSVTGQGNFVYEQYF. CDR3 DNA: TGTGCCAGCAGTGTGACGGGACAGGGGAATTTTGTCTACGAGCAGTACTTC.

The chain joins TRBV9 to TRBJ1-3; the D gene is possibly TRBD1 (5 bases). V lost 4 bases to trimming and J lost 0 bases, with 14 bases between them. This CDR3 spans 16 amino acids. Germline values: CDR1 SGDLS, CDR2 YYNGEE. This chain's CDR3 is CASSPRRGSSGNTIYF. CDR3 nucleotides: TGTGCCAGCAGCCCTCGTCGGGGGAGCTCTGGAAACACCATATATTTT.

The V gene is TRBV11-2, the J gene TRBJ2-2, with 7 bases matching TRBD2. J lost 5 bases, V lost 1 base, and 13 bases had no gene match. CDR1 is SGHAT and CDR2 is FQNNGV in the germline V gene. This CDR3 has 18 amino acids. In DNA form, the CDR3 reads TGTGCCAGCAGCTTAGGGGGCGGGGGACTCCAAGATACCGGGGAGCTGTTTTTT. Amino acid sequence: CASSLGGGGLQDTGELFF.

In its sample, this clone was seen a few times. The rearrangement uses TRBV28 and TRBJ1-4, with D possibly being TRBD1 (5 bases). V shed 7 bases and J shed 8 bases, with 17 bases lying between them. The CDR3 contains 14 residues. Germline loops: CDR1 MDHEN, CDR2 SYDVKM. In DNA, the CDR3 is TGTGCCAGCAACCCTCGGCAGGGAAAGGAAAAACTGTTTTTT. It codes for CASNPRQGKEKLFF. The variable domain in full, completed from reference TRBV28 and TRBJ1-4, reads DVKVTQSSRYLVKRTGEKVFLECVQDMDHENMFWYRQDPGLGLRLIYFSYDVKMKEKGDIPEGYSVSREKKERFSLILESASTNQTSMYLCASNPRQGKEKLFFGSGTQLSVL.

The rearrangement uses TRBV4-1 and TRBJ1-2; 10 nucleotides line up with TRBD1. The CDR3 covers 16 residues. Germline V gene sequence: CDR1 MGHRA, CDR2 YSYEKL. Trimming cost V 2 bases and J 6 bases; bases outside gene matches: 9. The DNA of the CDR3 is TGCGCCAGCAGCCAACCCGGGACAGGGGTAAAGAATGGCTACACCTTC. Amino acid sequence: CASSQPGTGVKNGYTF.

This clone was counted only a few times. The chain has TRBV7-3 and TRBJ2-6, with TRBD1 as a possible D gene (6 bases). CDR1 SGHTA and CDR2 FQGTGA come from the germline V gene. This CDR3 region has 15 residues. Trimming shortened V by 2 bases and J by 4 bases, and 9 bases separated the two germline ends. Here the CDR3 reads CASSLAGVGANVLTF. The CDR3 DNA reads as TGTGCCAGCAGCTTAGCAGGGGTGGGGGCCAACGTCCTGACTTTC.

This clone was counted ten times or more. The chain carries TRBV19 and TRBJ1-5, with unresolved D. The CDR3 runs 13 residues. V was pared by 7 bases and J by 2 bases, with 9 bases between. Germline-derived CDR1 and CDR2 are LNHDA and SQIVND (reference sequence). Here the CDR3 DNA reads TGTGCCAGTACCATACTGGGCAATCAGCCCCAGCATTTT. Its protein product is CASTILGNQPQHF.

The J gene is TRBJ1-4, the V gene TRBV19; 10 nucleotides align to TRBD1. Germline V CDR1 and CDR2: LNHDA, SQIVND (reference sequence). Trimming removed 10 bases from V and 8 bases from J; junction bases left unmatched: 7. This CDR3 comprises 13 residues. The CDR3 spells CATTGTGDEKLFF. CDR3 in DNA: TGTGCCACGACCGGGACAGGGGACGAAAAACTGTTTTTT.

CDR3 nucleotides: TGTGCCAGCAGTCGGACTAGCGGGGGGCGGAATGAGCAGTTCTTC. This gives the protein CASSRTSGGRNEQFF. This chain connects TRBV6-6 to TRBJ2-1; 14 bases are shared with TRBD2. The CDR3 extends over 15 amino acids. V dropped 5 bases and J dropped 7; count of bases not matched to a gene: 4. In germline, CDR1 is MNHNY, CDR2 SVGAGI (reference sequence).

The chain links TRBV2 to TRBJ2-7; D is undetermined. The CDR3 length is 13 residues. Germline CDR1 SNHLY, CDR2 FYNNEI. Trimming pared 2 bases from V and 1 base from J, leaving 6 bases between. The chain's CDR3 is CASSERRSYEQYF. DNA of the CDR3: TGTGCCAGCAGTGAACGCAGGTCCTACGAGCAGTACTTC.

The genes are TRBV5-3 and TRBJ1-4; a weak D match, TRBD1 (5 bases). TRBV5-3 is an ORF for which the function is uncertain. The CDR3 has 14 amino acids. Trimming removed 4 bases from V and 7 bases from J, with 14 bases in between. Here the CDR3 DNA reads TGTGCCAGAAGCCCCAGACAGAAAGGTGAAAAACTGTTTTTT. This gives the protein CARSPRQKGEKLFF.

The sample holds a few counts of this clone. The CDR3 sequence is CASSETGGTSNIQYF. CDR3 bases: TGTGCCAGCAGTGAAACCGGGGGGACTAGTAACATTCAGTACTTC. This chain links TRBV6-1 with TRBJ2-4; 8 nucleotides align to TRBD2. The CDR3 has 15 residues. Trimming took 2 bases from V and 7 from J; bases not matched to a gene: 7. Germline values: CDR1 MNHNS, CDR2 SASEGT.

This chain joins TRBV10-1 and TRBJ2-7; D gene unclear. Trimming took off 5 bases at V and 0 bases at J, with 11 bases between the two ends. Germline values: CDR1 WNHNN, CDR2 SYGVQD (reference sequence). This CDR3 has 14 residues. The CDR3 DNA is TGCGCCAGCAGTCAAAGCCCCGTCTCCTACGAGCAGTACTTC. Translation gives CASSQSPVSYEQYF.

The sample holds a few counts of this clone. The V and J genes are TRBV11-2 and TRBJ2-1; 8 nucleotides agree with TRBD1. The CDR3 extends over 16 amino acids. Trimming cost V 1 base and J 10 bases; bases outside gene matches: 12. Germline V gives CDR1 SGHAT, CDR2 FQNNGV. The CDR3 DNA sequence: TGTGCCAGCAGCTTAGCCCTTGGACAGGGCCTTGGGGAGCAGTTCTTC. The encoded protein is CASSLALGQGLGEQFF. The variable domain in full, with the rest retrieved from reference TRBV11-2 and TRBJ2-1, is EAGVAQSPRYKIIEKRQSVAFWCNPISGHATLYWYQQILGQGPKLLIQFQNNGVVDDSQLPKDRFSAERLKGVDSTLKIQPAKLEDSAVYLCASSLALGQGLGEQFFGPGTRLTVL.

This clone was seen a few times. V gene TRBV2 combines with J gene TRBJ2-7; maybe TRBD1 (5 bases). Trimming took off 6 bases at V and 3 bases at J, with 15 bases between the two ends. The CDR3 is 14 amino acids. The V gene's germline CDR1 is SNHLY and CDR2 FYNNEI. CDR3 coding DNA: TGTGCCAGCAGAAGGACACAGCTTGTCTACGAGCAGTACTTC. Its translation is CASRRTQLVYEQYF.

This clone was seen a handful of times. The chain recombines TRBV19 with TRBJ2-3, with TRBD1 as a possible D gene (5 bases). CDR3 length: 13 residues. The V end lost 6 bases, the J end lost 2 bases, and 9 bases lay between the germline ends. Germline V gives CDR1 LNHDA, CDR2 SQIVND (reference sequence). The CDR3 is CASSDSYTDTQYF. CDR3 DNA: TGTGCCAGTAGCGACAGCTACACAGATACGCAGTATTTT.

This clone was found a few times. In DNA form, the CDR3 reads TGTGCCACCAGCACCAACAGCGGGGCTGATCAGCCCCAGCATTTT. Translation gives CATSTNSGADQPQHF. The chain couples TRBV15 to TRBJ1-5; D possibly corresponds to TRBD1 (5 bases). Trimming cost V 4 bases and J 5 bases, with 15 bases left between them. There are 15 residues in the CDR3. Germline-derived CDR1 and CDR2 are LNHNV and YYDKDF (reference sequence).

The rearrangement uses TRBV6-5 and TRBJ1-2; the D is unclear. CDR1 MNHEY and CDR2 SVGAGI come from the germline V gene. The CDR3 runs to 14 residues. Trimming cost V 5 bases and J 3 bases, with 13 bases left between them. Written as DNA, the CDR3 is TGTGCCAGCAGTATCGGACTCCTCCACTATGGCTACACCTTC. Protein sequence: CASSIGLLHYGYTF.